Listed below are T cell receptor beta chains from one sample, sequenced in a study of shared clonotypes between healthy human individuals. Data came from immunoSEQ multiplex PCR; TCRdb stores just in-frame clones and leaves some out. The table has under 2,500,000 clones, around 95% seen once. Sequencing was carried out using naive CD4+ T cells sorted from blood. These receptors originate from a man aged 18 to 29 in good health. The conserved cysteine and the conserved F or W are not part of the CDR3 here.

j_call v_call cdr3_aa
TRBJ1-1 TRBV4-1 ASSLGTVNTEAF
TRBJ2-7 TRBV6-1 ASSEIYEQY
TRBJ2-6 TRBV18 ASSLGTGLSGANVLT
TRBJ2-1 TRBV5-1 ASSLGGDNVNEQF
TRBJ1-5 TRBV7-8 ASSLRTGAGFQPQH
TRBJ2-2 TRBV19 ASSIRTVNTGELF
TRBJ1-2 TRBV19 ASSKSGTRYT
TRBJ2-7 TRBV5-4 ASSSREGSSYEQY
TRBJ2-3 TRBV5-1 ASSSLAGGPTDTQY
TRBJ1-5 TRBV7-3 ASSLTGRTGDQPQH
TRBJ1-5 TRBV27 ASSIIRGDQPQH
TRBJ2-4 TRBV5-6 ASNLRSGSSGNIQY
TRBJ2-3 TRBV6-5 ASSYSSSGSTDTQY
TRBJ1-4 TRBV6-5 ASSRQATNEKLF
TRBJ2-1 TRBV7-9 ASSFTESSYNEQF
TRBJ1-4 TRBV7-9 ASSFGLGKGTGEKLF
TRBJ2-1 TRBV11-3 ASSLGGQTYNEQF
TRBJ1-5 TRBV6-4 ASSEEYGSNQPQH
TRBJ1-4 TRBV6-1 AGRTGGLANEKLF
TRBJ2-1 TRBV18 ASSPKYNEQF
TRBJ2-5 TRBV6-6 ASQSRRGQETQY
TRBJ1-6 TRBV7-2 ASSTTGGSPLH
TRBJ2-1 TRBV5-4 ASSASGRAYNEQF
TRBJ2-3 TRBV6-1 ASSASAGNRDTQY
TRBJ1-5 TRBV2 ASRARGADQPQH
TRBJ2-7 TRBV21-1 ASRSGTGAAVGSYEQY
TRBJ2-5 TRBV2 ASSEERRETQY
TRBJ1-4 TRBV30 AWTPGQGATNEKLF
TRBJ2-5 TRBV27 ASKVGPNNRETQY
TRBJ2-7 TRBV29-1 SVKVTSGMNEQY
TRBJ2-2 TRBV4-1 ASSQEYKALGDTGELF
TRBJ1-6 TRBV10-3 AISAGENSPLH
TRBJ2-1 TRBV5-6 ASSSYSSSYNEQF
TRBJ2-5 TRBV5-1 ASSLGQAGETQY
TRBJ1-5 TRBV23-1 ASLDSNQPQH
TRBJ1-1 TRBV5-6 ASTRGPTEAF
TRBJ2-7 TRBV4-1 ASSQARGRLEQY
TRBJ1-6 TRBV2 ASRVDTINSPLH
TRBJ1-4 TRBV11-2 ASSLGSTNREKLF
TRBJ2-5 TRBV5-4 ASGASGNSQETQY
TRBJ1-6 TRBV10-3 AISSDGPYENSPLH
TRBJ2-2 TRBV4-1 ASSQVFVATNTGELF
TRBJ1-1 TRBV5-1 ASSAGTANTEAF
TRBJ2-1 TRBV21-1 ASSKGERTYHEQF
TRBJ2-1 TRBV7-9 ASSLVWAGPNEQF